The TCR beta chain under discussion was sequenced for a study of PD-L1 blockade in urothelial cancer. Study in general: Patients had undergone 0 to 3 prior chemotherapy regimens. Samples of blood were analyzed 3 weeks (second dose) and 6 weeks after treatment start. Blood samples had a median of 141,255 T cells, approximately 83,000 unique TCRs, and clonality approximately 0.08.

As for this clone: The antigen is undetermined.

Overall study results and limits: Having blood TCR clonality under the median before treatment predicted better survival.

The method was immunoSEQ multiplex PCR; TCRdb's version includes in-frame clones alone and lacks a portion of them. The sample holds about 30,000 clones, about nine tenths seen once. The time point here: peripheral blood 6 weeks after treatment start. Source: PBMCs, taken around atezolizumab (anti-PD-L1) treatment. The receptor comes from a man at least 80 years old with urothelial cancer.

In DNA, the CDR3 is TGCAGCGTTGCCTGGGCGATGAACACTGAAGCTTTCTTT. It encodes CSVAWAMNTEAFF. The chain recombines TRBV29-1 with TRBJ1-1; D gene ambiguous. CDR1 is SQVTM, CDR2 ANQGSEA, per germline. This CDR3 spans 13 amino acids. V lost 4 bases to trimming and J lost 0 bases, with 9 bases between them. Using reference TRBV29-1 and TRBJ1-1 for the parts outside the CDR3, the full variable domain is SAVISQKPSRDICQRGTSLTIQCQVDSQVTMMFWYRQQPGQSLTLIATANQGSEATYESGFVIDKFPISRPNLTFSTLTVSNMSPEDSSIYLCSVAWAMNTEAFFGQGTRLTVV.